Listed below are T cell receptor beta chains from one sample, sequenced in a study of neurological immune-mediated disorders. TCRdb reanalysed the 5' RACE reads using MiXCR and keeps one entry per CDR3 protein. The sample records tens of thousands of distinct CDR3 sequences, around 13% being singletons. The sample comprised PBMCs. Receptors originate from a female donor with HTLV-1-associated myelopathy (HAM/TSP). Both conserved end residues are part of each CDR3. A D gene is named only where the DNA matches it firmly. For some rows the clone size is stated as once, few or many, or as a class when expanded; others skip it.

J gene | V gene | D gene | clone size | CDR3 DNA | CDR3 protein
TRBJ2-1 | TRBV24-1 | TRBD2 | many | TGTGCCACCCGGACTAGCGGGGGCTACAATGAGCAGTTCTTC | CATRTSGGYNEQFF
TRBJ1-2 | TRBV28 | - | many | TGTGCCACCCACAACCCCTTACGATATGGCTACACCTTC | CATHNPLRYGYTF
TRBJ2-2 | TRBV2 | TRBD1 | many | TGTGCCAGCAGTGCCACAGGGGCGAACACCGGGGAGCTGTTTTTT | CASSATGANTGELFF
TRBJ2-1 | TRBV10-2 | - | many | TGCGCCAGCATATCCCGGGGGCCCCTCTACAATGAGCAGTTCTTC | CASISRGPLYNEQFF
TRBJ1-1 | TRBV11-2 | - | - | TGTGCCAGCAGCTTAACCCGGGGGGGCGGACGGGCTTTCTTT | CASSLTRGGGRAFF
TRBJ2-1 | TRBV10-2 | TRBD2 | - | TGCGCCAGCAGTGGGACCCCGGGACTAGCGGGGTACCACAATGAGCAGTTCTTC | CASSGTPGLAGYHNEQFF
TRBJ2-7 | TRBV27 | TRBD1 | many | TGTGCCGCAGGGACAGCAACCTACGAGCAGTACTTC | CAAGTATYEQYF
TRBJ1-1 | TRBV5-6 | - | many | TGTGCCAGCAGCGCAGGGCGTCCGTCCTATGCTTTCTTT | CASSAGRPSYAFF
TRBJ2-2 | TRBV5-1 | - | - | TGCGCCAGCAGCTTGGTATCCGGGGCGGCCGGGGAGCTGTTTTTT | CASSLVSGAAGELFF
TRBJ2-7 | TRBV20-1 | - | many | TGCAGTGCTAGACTGCCCCAGGGATTCGGGACCGAGCAGTACTTC | CSARLPQGFGTEQYF
TRBJ2-5 | TRBV24-1 | - | many | TGTGCCACCAGTGATCTGACGGGAGAGACCCAGTACTTC | CATSDLTGETQYF
TRBJ1-4 | TRBV7-9 | - | many | TGTGCCAGCAGTCCTTGGGGCAGTAATGAAAAACTGTTTTTT | CASSPWGSNEKLFF
TRBJ2-7 | TRBV7-2 | - | many | TGTGCCAGCGAACAAATCCCGACAGGTTCCTACGAGCAGTACTTC | CASEQIPTGSYEQYF
TRBJ2-3 | TRBV28 | TRBD2 | many | TGTGCCAGCAGCCCCATTCCCGGGACTAGCGGGTACTCAGATACGCAGTATTTT | CASSPIPGTSGYSDTQYF
TRBJ2-1 | TRBV20-1 | - | many | TGCAGTGCTAGTCGGACTGGAACGGAGCAGTTCTTC | CSASRTGTEQFF
TRBJ2-2 | TRBV5-4 | - | - | TGTGCCAGCAGCTTCCGCCAGTTGGGGGGTACCGGGGAGCTGTTTTTT | CASSFRQLGGTGELFF
TRBJ1-4 | TRBV27 | - | few | TGTGCCAGCAGGAGAGATGAAAAACTGTTTTTT | CASRRDEKLFF
TRBJ2-1 | TRBV7-9 | TRBD2 | many | TGTGCCAGCAGCGATGGAGGTCCTAGCGGGGATCCCTACAATGAGCAGTTCTTC | CASSDGGPSGDPYNEQFF
TRBJ2-3 | TRBV12-3/TRBV12-4 | - | many | TGTGCCAGCAGCCCCCGGGGGCATACGCTTTTAGATACGCAGTATTTT | CASSPRGHTLLDTQYF
TRBJ2-1 | TRBV28 | - | many | TGTGCCAGCACCGTAAGCGTGGGACTCCGAGCGAACAATGAGCAGTTCTTC | CASTVSVGLRANNEQFF
TRBJ2-6 | TRBV3-1 | TRBD1 | many | TGTGCCAGCAGCCAAGCTGGCGCAGGGGGACGAGCCTCTGGGGCCAACGTCCTGACTTTC | CASSQAGAGGRASGANVLTF
TRBJ2-1 | TRBV5-6 | - | many | TGTGCCAGCAGCTTGGTGGGACCATTGGGGGAGCAGTTCTTC | CASSLVGPLGEQFF
TRBJ2-1 | TRBV7-9 | TRBD1 | many | TGTGCCAGCAGCAATCCGGGACAGCCAAACAATGAGCAGTTCTTC | CASSNPGQPNNEQFF
TRBJ2-3 | TRBV5-6 | - | many | TGTGCCAGCAGCCATGCTAGCGCCACAGATACGCAGTATTTT | CASSHASATDTQYF
TRBJ2-5 | TRBV6-1 | TRBD2 | - | TGTGCCAGCAGTGCAGTATCTAGCGGGGGTAGTGAGACCCAGTACTTC | CASSAVSSGGSETQYF
TRBJ2-5 | TRBV5-1 | TRBD2 | many | TGCGCCAGCAGCTTCCAGGAGAATAGCGGGGTTCAAGAGACCCAGTACTTC | CASSFQENSGVQETQYF